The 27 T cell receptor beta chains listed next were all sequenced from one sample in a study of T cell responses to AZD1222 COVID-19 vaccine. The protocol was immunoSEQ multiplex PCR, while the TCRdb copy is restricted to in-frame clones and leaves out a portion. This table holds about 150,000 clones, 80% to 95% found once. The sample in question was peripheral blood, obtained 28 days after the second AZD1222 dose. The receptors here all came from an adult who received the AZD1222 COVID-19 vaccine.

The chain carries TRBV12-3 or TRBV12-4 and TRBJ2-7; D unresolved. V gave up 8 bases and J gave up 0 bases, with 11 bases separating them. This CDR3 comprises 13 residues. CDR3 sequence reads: CASSNAGSYEQYF. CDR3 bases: TGTGCCAGCTCGAATGCAGGCTCCTACGAGCAGTACTTC.

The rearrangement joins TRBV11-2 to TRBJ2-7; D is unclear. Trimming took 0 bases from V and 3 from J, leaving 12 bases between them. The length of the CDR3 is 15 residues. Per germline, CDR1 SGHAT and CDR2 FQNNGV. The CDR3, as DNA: TGTGCCAGCAGCTTAGATCCCCTACGCCGCTACGAGCAGTACTTC. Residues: CASSLDPLRRYEQYF. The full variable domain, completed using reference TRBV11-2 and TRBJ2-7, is EAGVAQSPRYKIIEKRQSVAFWCNPISGHATLYWYQQILGQGPKLLIQFQNNGVVDDSQLPKDRFSAERLKGVDSTLKIQPAKLEDSAVYLCASSLDPLRRYEQYFGPGTRLTVT.

The CDR3 nucleotides are TGTGCCAGCAGTTTTCCCGGGGCCCTTACGGAGCAGTACTTC. Amino acid sequence: CASSFPGALTEQYF. This chain joins TRBV28 and TRBJ2-7, with D perhaps being TRBD1 or TRBD2 (5 bases each). The germline gives CDR1 MDHEN, CDR2 SYDVKM. V was cut by 3 bases and J by 7 bases, with 16 bases left in between. The CDR3 length is 14 residues.

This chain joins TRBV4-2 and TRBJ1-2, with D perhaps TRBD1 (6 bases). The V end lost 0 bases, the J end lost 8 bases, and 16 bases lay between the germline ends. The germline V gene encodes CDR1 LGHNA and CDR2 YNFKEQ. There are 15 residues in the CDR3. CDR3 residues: CASSQDLGTWNGYTF. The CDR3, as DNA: TGTGCCAGCAGCCAAGATTTGGGGACATGGAACGGCTACACCTTC.

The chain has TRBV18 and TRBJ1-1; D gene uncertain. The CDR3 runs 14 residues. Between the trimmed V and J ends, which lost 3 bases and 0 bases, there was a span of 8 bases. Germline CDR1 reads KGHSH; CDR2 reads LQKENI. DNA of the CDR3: TGTGCCAGCTCACCCTACGTCATGAACACTGAAGCTTTCTTT. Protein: CASSPYVMNTEAFF.

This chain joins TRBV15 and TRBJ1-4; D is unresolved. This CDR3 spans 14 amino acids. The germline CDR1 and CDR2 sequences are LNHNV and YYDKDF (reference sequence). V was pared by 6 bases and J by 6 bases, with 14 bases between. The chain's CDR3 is CATSKDPRDEKLFF. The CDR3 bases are TGTGCCACCAGTAAGGACCCGAGGGATGAAAAACTGTTTTTT.

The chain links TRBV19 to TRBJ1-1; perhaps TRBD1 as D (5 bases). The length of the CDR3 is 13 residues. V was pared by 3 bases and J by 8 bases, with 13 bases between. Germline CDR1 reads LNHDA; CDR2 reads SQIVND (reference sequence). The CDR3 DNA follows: TGTGCCAGTAGTATTGATAAGGGGTTAGAAGCTTTCTTT. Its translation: CASSIDKGLEAFF.

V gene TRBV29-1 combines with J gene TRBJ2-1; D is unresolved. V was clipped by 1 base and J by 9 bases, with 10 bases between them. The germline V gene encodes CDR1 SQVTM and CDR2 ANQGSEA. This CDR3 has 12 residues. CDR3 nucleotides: TGCAGCGTTGAAGGAGGCAGCCGTGAGCAGTTCTTC. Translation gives CSVEGGSREQFF.

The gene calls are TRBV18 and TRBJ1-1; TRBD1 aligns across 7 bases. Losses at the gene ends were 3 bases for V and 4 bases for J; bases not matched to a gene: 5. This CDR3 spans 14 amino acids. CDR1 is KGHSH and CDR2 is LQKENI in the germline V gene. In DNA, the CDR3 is TGTGCCAGCTCACCGACAGGGAGGGCCACTGAAGCTTTCTTT. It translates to CASSPTGRATEAFF.

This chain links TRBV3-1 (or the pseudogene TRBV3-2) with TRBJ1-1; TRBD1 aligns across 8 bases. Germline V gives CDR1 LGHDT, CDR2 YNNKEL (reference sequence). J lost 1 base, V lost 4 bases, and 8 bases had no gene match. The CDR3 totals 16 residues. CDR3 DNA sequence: TGTGCCAGCAGCCCTTGGACAGGGTCGACGAACACTGAAGCTTTCTTT. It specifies CASSPWTGSTNTEAFF.

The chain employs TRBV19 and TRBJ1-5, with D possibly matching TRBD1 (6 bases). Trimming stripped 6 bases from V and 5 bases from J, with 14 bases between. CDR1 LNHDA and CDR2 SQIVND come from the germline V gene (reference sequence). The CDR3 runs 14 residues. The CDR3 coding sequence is TGTGCCAGTAGCAAGCAGGGGACCTATCAGCCCCAGCATTTT. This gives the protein CASSKQGTYQPQHF.

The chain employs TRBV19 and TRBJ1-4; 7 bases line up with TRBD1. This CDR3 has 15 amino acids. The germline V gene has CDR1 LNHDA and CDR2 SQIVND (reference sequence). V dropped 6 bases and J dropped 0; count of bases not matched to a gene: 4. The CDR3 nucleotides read TGTGCCAGTAGCCCAGGGGGGGCAACTAATGAAAAACTGTTTTTT. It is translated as CASSPGGATNEKLFF.

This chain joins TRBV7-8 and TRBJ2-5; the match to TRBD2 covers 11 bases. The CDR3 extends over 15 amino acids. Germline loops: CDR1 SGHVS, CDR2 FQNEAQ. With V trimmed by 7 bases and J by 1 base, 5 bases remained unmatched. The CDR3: CASTRTSGFQETQYF. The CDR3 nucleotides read TGTGCCAGCACCCGGACTAGCGGGTTCCAAGAGACCCAGTACTTC.

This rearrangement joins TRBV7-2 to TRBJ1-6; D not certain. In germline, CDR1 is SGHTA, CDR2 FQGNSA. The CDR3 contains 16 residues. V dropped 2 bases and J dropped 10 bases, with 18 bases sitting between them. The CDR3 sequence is CASSLNSRVGGSPLHF. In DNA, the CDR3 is TGTGCCAGCAGCTTAAATTCGAGGGTGGGTGGGTCACCCCTCCACTTT.

The CDR3 DNA reads TGTGCCAGCAGCTTTTCTAGGATGAACACTGAAGCTTTCTTT. Translated: CASSFSRMNTEAFF. The V gene is TRBV11-1, the J gene TRBJ1-1; D remains ambiguous. In germline, CDR1 is SGHAT, CDR2 FQDESV (reference sequence). Trimming stripped 3 bases from V and 0 bases from J, with 8 bases between. This CDR3 has 14 residues.

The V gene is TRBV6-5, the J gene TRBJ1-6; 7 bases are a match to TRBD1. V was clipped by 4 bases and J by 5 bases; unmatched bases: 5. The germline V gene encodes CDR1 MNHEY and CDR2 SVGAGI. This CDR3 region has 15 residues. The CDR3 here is CASSSQGGNNSPLHF. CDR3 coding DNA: TGTGCCAGCAGTTCCCAGGGGGGGAATAATTCACCCCTCCACTTT.

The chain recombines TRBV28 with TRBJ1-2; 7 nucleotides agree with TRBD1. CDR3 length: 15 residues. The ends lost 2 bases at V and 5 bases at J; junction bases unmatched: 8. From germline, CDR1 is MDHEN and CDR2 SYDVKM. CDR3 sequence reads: CASSLQDRFGYGYTF. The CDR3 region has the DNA TGTGCCAGCAGTTTACAGGACAGGTTCGGGTATGGCTACACCTTC.

For the CDR3, the DNA is TGTGCCAGTAGTACGGGGGGCAATCAGCCCCAGCATTTT. This translates into CASSTGGNQPQHF. The chain recombines TRBV19 with TRBJ1-5; tentatively, D is TRBD1 (5 bases). Trimming pared 4 bases from V and 2 bases from J, leaving 6 bases between. The CDR3 totals 13 residues. From germline, CDR1 is LNHDA and CDR2 SQIVND (reference sequence). The whole variable domain, filled in from reference TRBV19 and TRBJ1-5, reads DGGITQSPKYLFRKEGQNVTLSCEQNLNHDAMYWYRQDPGQGLRLIYYSQIVNDFQKGDIAEGYSVSREKKESFPLTVTSAQKNPTAFYLCASSTGGNQPQHFGDGTRLSIL.

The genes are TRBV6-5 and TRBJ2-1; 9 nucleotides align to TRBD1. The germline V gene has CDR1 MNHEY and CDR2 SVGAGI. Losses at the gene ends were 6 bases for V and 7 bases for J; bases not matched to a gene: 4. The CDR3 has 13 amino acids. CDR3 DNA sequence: TGTGCCAGCAGCCGGACAGGGGATAATGAGCAGTTCTTC. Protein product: CASSRTGDNEQFF.

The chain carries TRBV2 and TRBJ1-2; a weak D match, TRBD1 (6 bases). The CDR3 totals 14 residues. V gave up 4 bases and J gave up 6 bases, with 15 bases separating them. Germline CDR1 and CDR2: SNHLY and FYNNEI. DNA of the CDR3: TGTGCCAGCAGTGCGGGGGGCAGGCTGGATGGCTACACCTTC. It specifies CASSAGGRLDGYTF. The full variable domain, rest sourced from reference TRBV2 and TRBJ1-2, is EPEVTQTPSHQVTQMGQEVILRCVPISNHLYFYWYRQILGQKVEFLVSFYNNEISEKSEIFDDQFSVERPDGSNFTLKIRSTKLEDSAMYFCASSAGGRLDGYTFGSGTRLTVV.

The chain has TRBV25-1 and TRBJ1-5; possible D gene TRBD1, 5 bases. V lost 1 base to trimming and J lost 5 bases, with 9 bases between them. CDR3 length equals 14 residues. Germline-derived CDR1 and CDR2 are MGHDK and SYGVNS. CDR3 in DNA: TGTGCCAGCAGTGAATGGGGCAACGATCAGCCCCAGCATTTT. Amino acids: CASSEWGNDQPQHF.

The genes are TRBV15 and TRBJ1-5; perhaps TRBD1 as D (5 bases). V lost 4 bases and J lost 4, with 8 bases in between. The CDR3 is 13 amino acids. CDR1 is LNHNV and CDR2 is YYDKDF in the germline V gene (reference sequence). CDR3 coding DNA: TGTGCCACCAGCAAGGGGTCAAATCAGCCCCAGCATTTT. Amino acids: CATSKGSNQPQHF.

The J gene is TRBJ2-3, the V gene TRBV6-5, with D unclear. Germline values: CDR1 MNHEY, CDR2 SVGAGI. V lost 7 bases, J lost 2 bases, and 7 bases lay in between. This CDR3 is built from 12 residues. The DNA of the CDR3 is TGTGCCAGCATCGGCCCCACAGATACGCAGTATTTT. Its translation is CASIGPTDTQYF.

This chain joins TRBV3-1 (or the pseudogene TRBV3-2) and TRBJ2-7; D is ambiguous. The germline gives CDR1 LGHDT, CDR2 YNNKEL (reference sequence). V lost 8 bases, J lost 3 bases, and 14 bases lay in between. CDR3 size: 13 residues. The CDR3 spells CASGGVGLYEQYF. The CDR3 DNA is TGTGCCAGCGGCGGAGTCGGGCTCTACGAGCAGTACTTC.

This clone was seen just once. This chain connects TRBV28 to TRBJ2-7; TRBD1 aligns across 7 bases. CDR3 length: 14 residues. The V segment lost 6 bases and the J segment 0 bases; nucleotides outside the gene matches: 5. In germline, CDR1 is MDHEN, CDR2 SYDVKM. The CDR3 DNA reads TGTGCCAGCAGACCGACAGGGAGCTCCTACGAGCAGTACTTC. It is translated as CASRPTGSSYEQYF.

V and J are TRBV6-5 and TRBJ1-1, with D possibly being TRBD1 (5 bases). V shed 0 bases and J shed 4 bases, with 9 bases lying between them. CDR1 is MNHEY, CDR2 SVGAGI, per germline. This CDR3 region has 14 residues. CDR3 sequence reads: CASSYSTASTEAFF. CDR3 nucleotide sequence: TGTGCCAGCAGTTACTCGACAGCAAGCACTGAAGCTTTCTTT.

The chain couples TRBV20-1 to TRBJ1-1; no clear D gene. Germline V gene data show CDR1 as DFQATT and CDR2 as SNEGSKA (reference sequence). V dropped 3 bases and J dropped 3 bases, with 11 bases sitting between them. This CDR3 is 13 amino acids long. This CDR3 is CSASQVKDTEAFF. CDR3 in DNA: TGCAGTGCTAGTCAGGTTAAGGACACTGAAGCTTTCTTT.